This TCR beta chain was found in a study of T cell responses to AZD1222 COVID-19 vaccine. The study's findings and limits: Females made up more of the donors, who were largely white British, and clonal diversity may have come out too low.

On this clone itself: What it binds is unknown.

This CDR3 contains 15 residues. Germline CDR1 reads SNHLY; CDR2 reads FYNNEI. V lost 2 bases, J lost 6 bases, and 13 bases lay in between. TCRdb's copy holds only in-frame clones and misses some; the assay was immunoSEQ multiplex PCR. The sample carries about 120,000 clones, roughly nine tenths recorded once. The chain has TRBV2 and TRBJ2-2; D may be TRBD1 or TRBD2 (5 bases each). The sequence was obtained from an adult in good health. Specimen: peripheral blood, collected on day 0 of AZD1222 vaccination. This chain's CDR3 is CASSEQGPFAGELFF. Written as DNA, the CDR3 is TGTGCCAGCAGTGAACAGGGACCCTTCGCCGGGGAGCTGTTTTTT.